This TCR beta chain derives from a study of lymphopenia after photon versus proton radiotherapy. The study's findings and limits: Better survival with proton therapy was suggested as possible, not demonstrated. After lymphocyte nadir, photon-treated repertoires showed oligoclonal expansion, especially CD8+ Temra.

This CDR3 comprises 14 residues. Per germline, CDR1 SEHNR and CDR2 FQNEAQ (reference sequence). Trimming took 2 bases from V and 8 from J, leaving 15 bases between them. TCRdb's copy holds only in-frame clones and misses some; the assay was immunoSEQ multiplex PCR. The sample holds fewer than 20,000 clones, more than 85% seen once. Concerning this clone: Its antigen is as yet unknown.

The V call is TRBV7-9, the J call TRBJ1-2; TRBD1 might be the D (5 bases). The input for sequencing was peripheral blood, taken from a patient treated with photon-based radiotherapy. The receptor comes from a woman aged 40-49 years with cholangiocarcinoma. CDR3 protein: CASSLSAGGNGYTF. The CDR3 DNA reads as TGTGCCAGCAGCTTATCAGCTGGGGGAAACGGCTACACCTTC. The variable domain in full, completed from reference TRBV7-9 and TRBJ1-2, reads DTGVSQNPRHKITKRGQNVTFRCDPISEHNRLYWYRQTLGQGPEFLTYFQNEAQLEKSRLLSDRFSAERPKGSFSTLEIQRTEQGDSAMYLCASSLSAGGNGYTFGSGTRLTVV.